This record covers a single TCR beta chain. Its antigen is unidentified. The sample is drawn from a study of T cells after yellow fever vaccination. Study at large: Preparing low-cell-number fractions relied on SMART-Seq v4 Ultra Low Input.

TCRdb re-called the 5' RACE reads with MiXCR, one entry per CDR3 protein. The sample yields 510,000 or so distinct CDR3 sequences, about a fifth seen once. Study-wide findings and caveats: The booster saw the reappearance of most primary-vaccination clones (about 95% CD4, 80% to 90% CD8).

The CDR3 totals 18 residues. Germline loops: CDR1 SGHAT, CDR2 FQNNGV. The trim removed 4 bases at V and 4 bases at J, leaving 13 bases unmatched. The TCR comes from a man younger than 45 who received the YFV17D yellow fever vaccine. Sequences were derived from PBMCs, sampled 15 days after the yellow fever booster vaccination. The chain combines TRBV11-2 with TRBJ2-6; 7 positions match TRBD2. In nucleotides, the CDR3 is TGTGCCAGCAGCTCACGCGGCGCGGGAGCAGTAGGGGCCAACGTCCTGACTTTC. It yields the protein CASSSRGAGAVGANVLTF.